Below are 2 T cell receptor beta chains sequenced from a single sample in a study of early T cells in non-severe SARS-CoV-2 infection. From the 5' RACE reads, TCRdb called clonotypes with MiXCR, one entry per CDR3 protein. The top ten hold around 5.2% of the sample, which has 50,000 to 80,000 distinct CDR3 sequences, over 4% seen once. The specimen was whole blood. These TCRs come from an adult who was a healthcare worker with PCR-confirmed SARS-CoV-2 infection or an uninfected control (not recorded which).

This clonotype was detected ten times or more. The rearrangement uses TRBV7-9 and TRBJ1-2; D call uncertain. Per germline, CDR1 SEHNR and CDR2 FQNEAQ (reference sequence). V shed 8 bases and J shed 4 bases, with 14 bases lying between them. The CDR3 contains 13 residues. The CDR3 nucleotides are TGTGCCAGCTCGATAGATCTCGGCTATGGCTACACCTTC. Its translation: CASSIDLGYGYTF.

The genes are TRBV20-1 and TRBJ2-3; 7 bases line up with TRBD2. The ends lost 3 bases at V and 2 bases at J; junction bases unmatched: 2. CDR3 length: 13 amino acids. CDR1 is DFQATT, CDR2 SNEGSKA, per germline (reference sequence). DNA of the CDR3: TGCAGTGCTAGGACTAGCATCACAGATACGCAGTATTTT. This sequence encodes CSARTSITDTQYF.